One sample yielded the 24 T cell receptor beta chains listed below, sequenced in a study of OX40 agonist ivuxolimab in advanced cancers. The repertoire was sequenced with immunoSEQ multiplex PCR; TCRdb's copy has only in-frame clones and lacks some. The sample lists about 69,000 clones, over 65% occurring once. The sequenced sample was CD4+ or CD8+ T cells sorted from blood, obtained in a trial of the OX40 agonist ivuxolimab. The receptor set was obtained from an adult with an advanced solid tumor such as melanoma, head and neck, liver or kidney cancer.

This chain's CDR3 is CASSVQGTSYEQYF. The CDR3 DNA sequence: TGTGCCAGCAGCGTTCAAGGGACCTCCTACGAGCAGTACTTC. The V gene is TRBV7-2, the J gene TRBJ2-7; either TRBD1 or TRBD2 may fit D (5 bases each). The V end lost 5 bases, the J end lost 0 bases, and 11 bases lay between the germline ends. This CDR3 has 14 amino acids. The germline gives CDR1 SGHTA, CDR2 FQGNSA.

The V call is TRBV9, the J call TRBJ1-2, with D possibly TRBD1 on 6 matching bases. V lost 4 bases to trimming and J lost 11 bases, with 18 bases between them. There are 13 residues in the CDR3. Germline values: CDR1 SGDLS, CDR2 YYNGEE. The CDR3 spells CASSPIRTGIYTF. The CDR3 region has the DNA TGTGCCAGCAGCCCCATACGTACAGGGATTTACACCTTC.

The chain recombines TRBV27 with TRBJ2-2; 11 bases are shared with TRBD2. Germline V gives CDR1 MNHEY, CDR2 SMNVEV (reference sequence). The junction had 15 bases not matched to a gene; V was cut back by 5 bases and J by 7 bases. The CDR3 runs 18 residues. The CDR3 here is CASSTIAGGPFKFGELFF. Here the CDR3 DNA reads TGTGCCAGCAGTACCATAGCGGGAGGGCCTTTCAAATTCGGGGAGCTGTTTTTT.

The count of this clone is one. The chain's CDR3 is CASSSGTGGAGTEAFF. Written as DNA, the CDR3 is TGCGCCAGCAGCTCCGGGACAGGGGGCGCGGGGACTGAAGCTTTCTTT. The V call is TRBV5-1, the J call TRBJ1-1, with 12 bases aligning to TRBD1. V trimming: 3 bases; J trimming: 5 bases; junction bases outside the gene matches: 8. The CDR3 length is 16 residues. Germline CDR1 SGHRS, CDR2 YFSETQ. The full variable domain, with the rest looked up from reference TRBV5-1 and TRBJ1-1, is KAGVTQTPRYLIKTRGQQVTLSCSPISGHRSVSWYQQTPGQGLQFLFEYFSETQRNKGNFPGRFSGRQFSNSRSEMNVSTLELGDSALYLCASSSGTGGAGTEAFFGQGTRLTVV.

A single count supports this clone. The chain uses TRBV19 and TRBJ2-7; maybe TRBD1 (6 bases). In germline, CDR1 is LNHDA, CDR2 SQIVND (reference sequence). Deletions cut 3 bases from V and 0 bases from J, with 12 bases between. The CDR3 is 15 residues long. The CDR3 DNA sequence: TGTGCCAGTAGTATCTCTGGGGGCGGCTCCTACGAGCAGTACTTC. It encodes CASSISGGGSYEQYF.

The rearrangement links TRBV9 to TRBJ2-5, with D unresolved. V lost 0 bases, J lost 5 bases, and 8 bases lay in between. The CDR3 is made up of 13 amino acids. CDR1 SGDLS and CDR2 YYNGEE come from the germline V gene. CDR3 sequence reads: CASSVGARETQYF. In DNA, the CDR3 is TGTGCCAGCAGCGTAGGCGCCCGGGAGACCCAGTACTTC. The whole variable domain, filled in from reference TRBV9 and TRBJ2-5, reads DSGVTQTPKHLITATGQRVTLRCSPRSGDLSVYWYQQSLDQGLQFLIQYYNGEERAKGNILERFSAQQFPDLHSELNLSSLELGDSALYFCASSVGARETQYFGPGTRLLVL.

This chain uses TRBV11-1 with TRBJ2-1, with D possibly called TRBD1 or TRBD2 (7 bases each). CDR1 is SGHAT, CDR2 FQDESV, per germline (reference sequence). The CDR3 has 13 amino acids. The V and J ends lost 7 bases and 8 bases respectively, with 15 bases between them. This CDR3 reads CASNRDSGDEQFF. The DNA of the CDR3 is TGTGCCAGCAATCGGGACAGCGGGGATGAGCAGTTCTTC. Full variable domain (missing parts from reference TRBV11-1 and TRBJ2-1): EAEVAQSPRYKITEKSQAVAFWCDPISGHATLYWYRQILGQGPELLVQFQDESVVDDSQLPKDRFSAERLKGVDSTLKIQPAELGDSAMYLCASNRDSGDEQFFGPGTRLTVL.

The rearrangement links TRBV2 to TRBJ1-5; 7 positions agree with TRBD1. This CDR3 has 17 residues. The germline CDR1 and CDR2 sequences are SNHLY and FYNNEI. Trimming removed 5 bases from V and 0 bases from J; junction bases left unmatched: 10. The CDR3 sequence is CASSPTGLVYSNQPQHF. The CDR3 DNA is TGTGCCAGCAGTCCGACAGGGTTGGTTTATAGCAATCAGCCCCAGCATTTT.

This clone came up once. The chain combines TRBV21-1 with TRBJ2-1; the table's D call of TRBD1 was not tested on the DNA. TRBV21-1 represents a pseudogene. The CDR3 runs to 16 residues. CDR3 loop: CASSNPGTGTYNEQFF. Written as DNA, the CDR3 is TGTGCCAGCAGCAACCCCGGAACAGGGACCTACAATGAGCAGTTCTTC.

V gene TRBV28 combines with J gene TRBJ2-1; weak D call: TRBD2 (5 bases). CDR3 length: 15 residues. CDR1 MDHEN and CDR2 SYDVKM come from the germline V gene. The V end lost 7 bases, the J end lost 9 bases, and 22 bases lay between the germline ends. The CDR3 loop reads CASNVGGRASSEQFF. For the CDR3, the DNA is TGTGCCAGCAATGTGGGCGGGCGGGCAAGCAGTGAGCAGTTCTTC.

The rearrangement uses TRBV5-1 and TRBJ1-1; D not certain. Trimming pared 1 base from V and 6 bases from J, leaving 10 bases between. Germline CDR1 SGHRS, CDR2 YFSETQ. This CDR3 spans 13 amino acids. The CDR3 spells CASSLSNSPEAFF. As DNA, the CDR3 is TGCGCCAGCAGCTTGAGTAACAGCCCTGAAGCTTTCTTT.

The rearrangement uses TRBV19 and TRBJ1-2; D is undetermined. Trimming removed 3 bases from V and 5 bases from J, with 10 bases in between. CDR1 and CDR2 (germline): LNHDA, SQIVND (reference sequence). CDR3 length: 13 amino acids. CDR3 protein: CASSILEDYGYTF. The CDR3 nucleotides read TGTGCCAGTAGTATTTTGGAGGATTATGGCTACACCTTC.

CDR3 amino acids: CASSSGQGVNNEQFF. Written as DNA, the CDR3 is TGTGCCAGCAGCTCGGGACAGGGGGTTAACAATGAGCAGTTCTTC. The chain recombines TRBV5-4 with TRBJ2-1; TRBD1 aligns across 11 bases. CDR3 length: 15 residues. Germline CDR1 SGHNT, CDR2 YYREEE (reference sequence). Losses at the gene ends were 3 bases for V and 5 bases for J; bases not matched to a gene: 4.

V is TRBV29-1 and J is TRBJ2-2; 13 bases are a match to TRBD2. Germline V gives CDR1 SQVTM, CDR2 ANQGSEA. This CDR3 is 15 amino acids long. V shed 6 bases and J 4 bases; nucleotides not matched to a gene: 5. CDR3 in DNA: TGCAGCGTACCGGGACTAGCGGGGAGCACCGGGGAGCTGTTTTTT. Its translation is CSVPGLAGSTGELFF.

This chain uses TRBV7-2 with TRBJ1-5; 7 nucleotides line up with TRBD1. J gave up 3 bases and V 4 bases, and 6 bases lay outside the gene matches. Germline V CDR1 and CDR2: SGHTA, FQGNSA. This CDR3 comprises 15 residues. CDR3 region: CASSSAQGNNQPQHF. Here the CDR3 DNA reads TGTGCCAGCAGCTCGGCACAGGGGAACAATCAGCCCCAGCATTTT. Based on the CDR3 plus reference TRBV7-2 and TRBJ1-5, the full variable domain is GAGVSQSPSNKVTEKGKDVELRCDPISGHTALYWYRQSLGQGLEFLIYFQGNSAPDKSGLPSDRFSAERTGGSVSTLTIQRTQQEDSAVYLCASSSAQGNNQPQHFGDGTRLSIL.

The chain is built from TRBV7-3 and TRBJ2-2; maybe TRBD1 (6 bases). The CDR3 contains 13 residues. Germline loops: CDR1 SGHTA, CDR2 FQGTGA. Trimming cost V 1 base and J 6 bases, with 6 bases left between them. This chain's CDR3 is CASSLNRAGELFF. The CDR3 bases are TGTGCCAGCAGCTTAAACAGGGCCGGGGAGCTGTTTTTT.

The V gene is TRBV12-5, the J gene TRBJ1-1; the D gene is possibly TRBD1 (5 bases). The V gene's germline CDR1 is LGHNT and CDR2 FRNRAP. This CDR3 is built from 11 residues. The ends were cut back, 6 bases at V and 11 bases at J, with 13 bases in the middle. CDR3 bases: TGTGCTAGTGGCCAGGGTTCGTGGGCTTTCTTT. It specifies CASGQGSWAFF.

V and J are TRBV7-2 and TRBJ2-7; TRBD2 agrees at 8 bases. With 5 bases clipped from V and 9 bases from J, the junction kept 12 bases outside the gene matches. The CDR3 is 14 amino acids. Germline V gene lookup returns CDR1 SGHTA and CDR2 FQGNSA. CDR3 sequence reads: CASSNRVASGRQYF. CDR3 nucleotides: TGTGCCAGCAGCAACCGGGTCGCAAGCGGGAGGCAGTACTTC.

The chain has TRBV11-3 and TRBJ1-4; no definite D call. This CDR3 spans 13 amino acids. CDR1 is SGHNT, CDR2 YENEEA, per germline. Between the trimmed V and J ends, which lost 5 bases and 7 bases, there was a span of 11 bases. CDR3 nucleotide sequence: TGTGCCAGCAGCGCGCCCCGTGGTGAAAAACTGTTTTTT. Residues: CASSAPRGEKLFF. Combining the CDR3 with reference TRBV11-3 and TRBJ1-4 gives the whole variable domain EAGVVQSPRYKIIEKKQPVAFWCNPISGHNTLYWYLQNLGQGPELLIRYENEEAVDDSQLPKDRFSAERLKGVDSTLKIQPAELGDSAVYLCASSAPRGEKLFFGSGTQLSVL.

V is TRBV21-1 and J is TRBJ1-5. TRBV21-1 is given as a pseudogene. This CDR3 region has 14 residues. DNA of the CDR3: TGTGCCAGCAGCAAAGTGAATGGCAATCAGCCCCAGCATTTT. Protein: CASSKVNGNQPQHF.

Here the CDR3 reads CSVAGKGGTEAFF. CDR3 DNA sequence: TGCAGCGTCGCAGGGAAAGGCGGAACTGAAGCTTTCTTT. The chain combines TRBV29-1 with TRBJ1-1; TRBD1 is a possible D gene (5 bases). Germline CDR1 is SQVTM and CDR2 is ANQGSEA. The CDR3 contains 13 residues. V gave up 6 bases and J gave up 5 bases, with 16 bases separating them.

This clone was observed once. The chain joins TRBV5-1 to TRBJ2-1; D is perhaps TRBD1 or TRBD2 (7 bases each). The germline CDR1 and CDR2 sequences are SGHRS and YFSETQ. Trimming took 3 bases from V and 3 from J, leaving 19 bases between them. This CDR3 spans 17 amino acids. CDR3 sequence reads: CASSSGSGTVSYNEQFF. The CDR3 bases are TGCGCCAGCAGCTCCGGAAGCGGGACAGTAAGCTACAATGAGCAGTTCTTC.

CDR3 sequence: CASTRVGQGAHYGYTF. The DNA for the CDR3 is TGTGCCAGCACCCGTGTGGGCCAGGGGGCGCACTATGGCTACACCTTC. The chain has TRBV2 and TRBJ1-2, with 8 bases identical to TRBD1. Germline trimming cut 7 bases from V and 3 bases from J; bases unmatched to any gene: 13. Germline CDR1 and CDR2: SNHLY and FYNNEI. The CDR3 covers 16 residues.

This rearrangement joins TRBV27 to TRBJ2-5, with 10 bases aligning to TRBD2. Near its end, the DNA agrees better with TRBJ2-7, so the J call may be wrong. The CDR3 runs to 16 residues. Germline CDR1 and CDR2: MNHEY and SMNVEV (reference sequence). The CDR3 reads CASSPKGTSVYYEQYF. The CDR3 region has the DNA TGTGCCAGCAGTCCGAAAGGGACTAGCGTCTATTACGAGCAGTACTTC.